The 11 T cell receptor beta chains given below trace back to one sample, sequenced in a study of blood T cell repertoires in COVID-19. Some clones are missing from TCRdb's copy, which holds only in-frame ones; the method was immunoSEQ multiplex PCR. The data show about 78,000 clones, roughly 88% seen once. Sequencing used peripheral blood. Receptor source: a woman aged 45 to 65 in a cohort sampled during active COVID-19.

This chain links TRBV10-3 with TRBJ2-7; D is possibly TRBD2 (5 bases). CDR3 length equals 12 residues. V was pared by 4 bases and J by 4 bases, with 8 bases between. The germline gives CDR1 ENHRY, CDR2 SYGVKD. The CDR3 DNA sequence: TGTGCCATCAGTGGAAGCGGTTACGAGCAGTACTTC. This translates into CAISGSGYEQYF.

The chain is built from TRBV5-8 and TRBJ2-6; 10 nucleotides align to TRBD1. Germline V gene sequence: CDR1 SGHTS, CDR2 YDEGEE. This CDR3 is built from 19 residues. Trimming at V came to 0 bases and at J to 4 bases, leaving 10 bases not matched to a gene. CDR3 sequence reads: CASSLVGRQGASGANVLTF. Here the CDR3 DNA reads TGTGCCAGCAGCTTGGTGGGGCGACAGGGGGCGTCCGGGGCCAACGTCCTGACTTTC.

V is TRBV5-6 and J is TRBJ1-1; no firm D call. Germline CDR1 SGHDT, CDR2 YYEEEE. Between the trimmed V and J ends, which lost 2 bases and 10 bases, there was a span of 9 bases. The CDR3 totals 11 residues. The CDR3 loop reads CASSLGSRAFF. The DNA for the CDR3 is TGTGCCAGCAGCTTAGGTTCTAGAGCTTTCTTT. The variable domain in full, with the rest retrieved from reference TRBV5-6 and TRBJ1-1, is DAGVTQSPTHLIKTRGQQVTLRCSPKSGHDTVSWYQQALGQGPQFIFQYYEEEERQRGNFPDRFSGHQFPNYSSELNVNALLLGDSALYLCASSLGSRAFFGQGTRLTVV.

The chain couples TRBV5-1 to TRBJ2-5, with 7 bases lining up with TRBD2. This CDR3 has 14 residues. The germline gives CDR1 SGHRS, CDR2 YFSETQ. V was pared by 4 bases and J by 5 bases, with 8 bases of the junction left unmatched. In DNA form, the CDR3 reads TGCGCCAGCAGCGGGAGGGTCCCCCGGGAGACCCAGTACTTC. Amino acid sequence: CASSGRVPRETQYF.

CDR3 nucleotide sequence: TGTGCCAGCAGTCCTACAGGGAACGGAAACACCATATATTTT. This encodes CASSPTGNGNTIYF. The gene calls are TRBV5-5 and TRBJ1-3, with D tentatively TRBD1 (6 bases). Looked up from germline, CDR1 is SGHKS and CDR2 is YYEKEE (reference sequence). V lost 5 bases to trimming and J lost 4 bases, with 13 bases between them. This CDR3 region has 14 residues.

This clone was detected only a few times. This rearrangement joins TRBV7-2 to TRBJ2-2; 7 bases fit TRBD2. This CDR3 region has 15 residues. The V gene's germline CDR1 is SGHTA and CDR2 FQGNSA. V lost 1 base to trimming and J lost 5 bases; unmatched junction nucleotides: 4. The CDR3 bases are TGTGCCAGCAGCTTAGTTAGCGGGTCGACCGGGGAGCTGTTTTTT. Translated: CASSLVSGSTGELFF.

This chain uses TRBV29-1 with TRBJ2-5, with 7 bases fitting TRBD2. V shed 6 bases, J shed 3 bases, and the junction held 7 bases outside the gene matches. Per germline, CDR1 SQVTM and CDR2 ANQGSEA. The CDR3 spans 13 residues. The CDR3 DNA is TGCAGCGTACCACTAGCGCCTAAAGAGACCCAGTACTTC. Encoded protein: CSVPLAPKETQYF.

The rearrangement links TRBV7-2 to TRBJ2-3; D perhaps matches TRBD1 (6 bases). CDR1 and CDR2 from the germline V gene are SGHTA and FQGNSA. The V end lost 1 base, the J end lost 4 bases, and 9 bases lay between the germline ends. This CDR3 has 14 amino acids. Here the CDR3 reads CASSLGQVPDTQYF. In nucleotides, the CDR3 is TGTGCCAGCAGCTTAGGACAGGTTCCAGATACGCAGTATTTT.

For the CDR3, the DNA is TGTGCCAGCAGCCAAGCAGCCCAGCGGCGCACAGATACGCAGTATTTT. Residues: CASSQAAQRRTDTQYF. V usage is TRBV3-1 (or the pseudogene TRBV3-2) and J usage is TRBJ2-3; D may be TRBD2 (5 bases). The germline V gene has CDR1 LGHDT and CDR2 YNNKEL (reference sequence). CDR3 length equals 16 residues. The V end was cut by 1 base, the J end by 1 base, with 12 bases between.

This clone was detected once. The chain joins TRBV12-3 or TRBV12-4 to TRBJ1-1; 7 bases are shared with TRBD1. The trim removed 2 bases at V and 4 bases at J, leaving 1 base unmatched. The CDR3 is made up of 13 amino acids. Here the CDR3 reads CASSLTGVTEAFF. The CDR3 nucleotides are TGTGCCAGCAGTTTAACAGGGGTCACTGAAGCTTTCTTT.

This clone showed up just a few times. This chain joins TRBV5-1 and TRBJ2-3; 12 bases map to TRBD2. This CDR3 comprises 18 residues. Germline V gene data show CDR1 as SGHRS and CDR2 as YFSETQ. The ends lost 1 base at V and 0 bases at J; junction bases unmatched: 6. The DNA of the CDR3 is TGCGCCAGCAGCTTGCTGGGACTAGCGGGTTTTAGCACAGATACGCAGTATTTT. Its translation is CASSLLGLAGFSTDTQYF.